A single sample is the source of the 10 T cell receptor beta chains below, sequenced in a study of response to subunit inactivated influenza vaccine. MiXCR, applied by TCRdb to the RT-PCR reads, yields one record per CDR3 protein. The sample lists around 500,000 distinct CDR3 sequences, about a tenth occurring once. The sample was PBMCs from blood, taken more than 35 days after vaccination. Receptors originate from a man between 50 and 59 years old who received an inactivated influenza vaccine.

The table lists this clonotype with many counts. The J gene is TRBJ2-7, the V gene TRBV5-1; possible D gene TRBD2, 6 bases. The V end was cut by 1 base, the J end by 3 bases, with 14 bases between. The CDR3 is made up of 15 amino acids. From germline, CDR1 is SGHRS and CDR2 YFSETQ. The CDR3 loop reads CASSLSGFSGYEQYF. CDR3 in DNA: TGCGCCAGCAGCTTGTCCGGTTTTAGCGGCTACGAGCAGTACTTC.

This clonotype has a count of ten or more. The rearrangement links TRBV7-2 to TRBJ1-6; TRBD1 agrees at 8 bases. Germline V lookup: CDR1 SGHTA, CDR2 FQGNSA. CDR3 length equals 14 residues. Trimming removed 1 base from V and 10 bases from J; junction bases left unmatched: 3. The CDR3 spells CASSLGTGTSPLHF. CDR3 DNA: TGTGCCAGCAGCTTAGGGACAGGGACCTCACCCCTCCACTTT. The full variable domain, rest sourced from reference TRBV7-2 and TRBJ1-6, is GAGVSQSPSNKVTEKGKDVELRCDPISGHTALYWYRQSLGQGLEFLIYFQGNSAPDKSGLPSDRFSAERTGGSVSTLTIQRTQQEDSAVYLCASSLGTGTSPLHFGNGTRLTVT.

This rearrangement joins TRBV12-3 or TRBV12-4 to TRBJ2-7; the match to TRBD1 covers 9 bases. The CDR3 sequence is 15 residues long. Trimming removed 7 bases from V and 3 bases from J; junction bases left unmatched: 10. The CDR3 DNA reads TGTGCCAGCATTCGTCCCGGGACAGGGAGCTACGAGCAGTACTTC. It codes for CASIRPGTGSYEQYF.

V is TRBV9 and J is TRBJ2-2; weak D call: TRBD2 (6 bases). This CDR3 contains 16 residues. Trimming removed 0 bases at V and 6 bases at J, with 15 bases between. CDR1 and CDR2 from the germline V gene are SGDLS and YYNGEE. CDR3 in amino acids: CASSVGNSLAPGELFF. As DNA, the CDR3 is TGTGCCAGCAGCGTAGGGAACTCCCTAGCGCCCGGGGAGCTGTTTTTT.

This clonotype was observed at least ten times. The rearrangement joins TRBV7-6 to TRBJ2-7, with D possibly TRBD1 on 6 matching bases. Deletions cut 1 base from V and 0 bases from J, with 13 bases between. There are 16 residues in the CDR3. CDR1 is SGHVS and CDR2 is FNYEAQ in the germline V gene. This CDR3 is CASSLDAQGLSYEQYF. The CDR3 nucleotides read TGTGCCAGCAGCTTAGATGCACAGGGCCTCTCCTACGAGCAGTACTTC.

This clonotype was picked up many times. The gene calls are TRBV7-2 and TRBJ2-1; TRBD2 aligns across 12 bases. Germline CDR1 reads SGHTA; CDR2 reads FQGNSA. The length of the CDR3 is 15 residues. V shed 5 bases and J 7 bases; nucleotides not matched to a gene: 6. The DNA for the CDR3 is TGTGCCAGCAGCCAAACGCTAGCGGGAGGGAATGAGCAGTTCTTC. Translated: CASSQTLAGGNEQFF.

This clonotype was seen just once. This sequence joins TRBV5-1 and TRBJ2-1; D unresolved. The CDR3 extends over 12 amino acids. Germline V gives CDR1 SGHRS, CDR2 YFSETQ. Trimming cost V 4 bases and J 9 bases, with 11 bases left between them. CDR3 amino acids: CASSPQWGEQFF. The CDR3 DNA sequence: TGCGCCAGCAGCCCCCAGTGGGGTGAGCAGTTCTTC.

The sample holds many counts of this clonotype. The V gene is TRBV10-2, the J gene TRBJ1-2; tentative D call: TRBD1 (6 bases). Trimming shortened V by 5 bases and J by 1 base, and 23 bases separated the two germline ends. CDR3 size: 18 residues. Germline V gene lookup returns CDR1 WSHSY and CDR2 SAAADI. The CDR3 DNA reads as TGCGCCAGCAGTCCGTCCAATCGGGGGGGCGCGGGTAACTATGGCTACACCTTC. As protein: CASSPSNRGGAGNYGYTF.

This clonotype was seen only a few times. The chain's CDR3 is CASIPGGGAETQYF. The CDR3 nucleotides are TGTGCCAGCATCCCAGGTGGGGGGGCCGAGACCCAGTACTTC. This chain connects TRBV6-1 to TRBJ2-5, with D tentatively TRBD2 (7 bases). The CDR3 sequence is 14 residues long. CDR1 is MNHNS and CDR2 is SASEGT in the germline V gene. V was cut by 7 bases and J by 5 bases, with 17 bases left in between.

The chain joins TRBV5-1 to TRBJ2-2; TRBD1 agrees at 8 bases. From germline, CDR1 is SGHRS and CDR2 YFSETQ. With 4 bases clipped from V and 3 bases from J, the junction kept 8 bases outside the gene matches. The CDR3 has 16 amino acids. The CDR3: CASSVTGEKDTGELFF. CDR3 bases: TGCGCCAGCAGCGTGACAGGGGAAAAGGACACCGGGGAGCTGTTTTTT.